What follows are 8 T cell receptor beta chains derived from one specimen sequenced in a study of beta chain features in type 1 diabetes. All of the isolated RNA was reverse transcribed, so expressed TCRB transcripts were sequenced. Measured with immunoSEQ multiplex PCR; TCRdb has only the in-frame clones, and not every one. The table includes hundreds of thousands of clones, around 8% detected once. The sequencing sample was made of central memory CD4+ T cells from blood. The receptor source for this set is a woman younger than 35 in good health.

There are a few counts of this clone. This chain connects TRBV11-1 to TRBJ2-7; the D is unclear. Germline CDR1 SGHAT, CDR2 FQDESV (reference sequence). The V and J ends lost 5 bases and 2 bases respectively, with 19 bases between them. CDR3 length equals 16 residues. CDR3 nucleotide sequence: TGTGCCAGCAGCGCAACCCTGAGTTCGTTAACCTACGAGCAGTACTTC. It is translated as CASSATLSSLTYEQYF.

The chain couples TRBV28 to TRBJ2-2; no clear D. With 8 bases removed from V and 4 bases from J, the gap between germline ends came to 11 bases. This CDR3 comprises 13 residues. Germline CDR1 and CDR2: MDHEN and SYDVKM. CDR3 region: CASWNWGTGELFF. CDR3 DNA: TGTGCCAGCTGGAATTGGGGCACCGGGGAGCTGTTTTTT.

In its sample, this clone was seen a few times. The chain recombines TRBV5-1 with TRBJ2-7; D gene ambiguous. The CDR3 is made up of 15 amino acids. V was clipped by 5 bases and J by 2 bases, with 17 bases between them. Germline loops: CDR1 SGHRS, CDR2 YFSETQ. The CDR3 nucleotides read TGCGCCAGCAGTCCATCGGGCCAGGCCGCCTACGAGCAGTACTTC. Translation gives CASSPSGQAAYEQYF.

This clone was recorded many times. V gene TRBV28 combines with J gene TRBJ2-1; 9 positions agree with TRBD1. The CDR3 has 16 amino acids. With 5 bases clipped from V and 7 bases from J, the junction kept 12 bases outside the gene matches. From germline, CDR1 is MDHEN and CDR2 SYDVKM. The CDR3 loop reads CASSPIAGTGKNEQFF. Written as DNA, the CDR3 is TGTGCCAGCAGTCCCATCGCCGGGACAGGGAAGAATGAGCAGTTCTTC. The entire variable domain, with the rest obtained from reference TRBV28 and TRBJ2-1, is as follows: DVKVTQSSRYLVKRTGEKVFLECVQDMDHENMFWYRQDPGLGLRLIYFSYDVKMKEKGDIPEGYSVSREKKERFSLILESASTNQTSMYLCASSPIAGTGKNEQFFGPGTRLTVL.

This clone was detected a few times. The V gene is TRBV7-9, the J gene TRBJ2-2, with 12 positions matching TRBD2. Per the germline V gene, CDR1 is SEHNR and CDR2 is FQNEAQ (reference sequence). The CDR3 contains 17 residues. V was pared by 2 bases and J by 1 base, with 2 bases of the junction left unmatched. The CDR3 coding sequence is TGTGCCAGCAGCTTACAGGGACTAGCGGGGAACACCGGGGAGCTGTTTTTT. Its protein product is CASSLQGLAGNTGELFF. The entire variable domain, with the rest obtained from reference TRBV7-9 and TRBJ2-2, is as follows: DTGVSQNPRHKITKRGQNVTFRCDPISEHNRLYWYRQTLGQGPEFLTYFQNEAQLEKSRLLSDRFSAERPKGSFSTLEIQRTEQGDSAMYLCASSLQGLAGNTGELFFGEGSRLTVL.

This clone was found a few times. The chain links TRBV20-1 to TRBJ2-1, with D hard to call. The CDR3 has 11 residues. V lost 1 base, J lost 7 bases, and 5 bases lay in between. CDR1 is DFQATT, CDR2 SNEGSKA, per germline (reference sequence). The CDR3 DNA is TGCAGTGCTAGAGTCGAGAATGAGCAGTTCTTC. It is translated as CSARVENEQFF.

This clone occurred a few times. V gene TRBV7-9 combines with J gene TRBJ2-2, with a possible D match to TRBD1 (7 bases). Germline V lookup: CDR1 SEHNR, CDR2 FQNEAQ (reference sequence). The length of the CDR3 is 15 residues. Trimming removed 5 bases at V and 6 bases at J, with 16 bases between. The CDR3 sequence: CASSPRGRGAGELFF. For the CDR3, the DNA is TGTGCCAGCAGCCCCCGGGGCAGGGGGGCCGGGGAGCTGTTTTTT.

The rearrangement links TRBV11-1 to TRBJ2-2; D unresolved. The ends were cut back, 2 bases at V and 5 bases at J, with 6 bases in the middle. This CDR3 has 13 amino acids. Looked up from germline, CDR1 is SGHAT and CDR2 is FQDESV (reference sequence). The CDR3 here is CASSLSGTGELFF. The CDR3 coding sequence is TGTGCCAGCAGCTTAAGTGGGACCGGGGAGCTGTTTTTT.